Included here is one TCR beta chain sequence, with context. The trim removed 10 bases at V and 0 bases at J, leaving 2 bases unmatched. CDR3 size: 14 residues. Germline loops: CDR1 LNHDA, CDR2 SQIVND (reference sequence). The sample belongs to a study of blood T cell repertoires in COVID-19. Study-level background: Spain, Italy and the United States supplied samples that represented acute and convalescent COVID-19. T cells, B-cell-depleted T cells, or PBMCs supplied cDNA or gDNA.

Data came from immunoSEQ multiplex PCR; TCRdb stores just in-frame clones and leaves some out. The sample has 150,000 to 170,000 clones; roughly 71% are singletons. The chain joins TRBV19 to TRBJ2-2, with 10 bases matching TRBD2. The source material was peripheral blood. This clonotype was obtained from a woman aged 80 or over with acute or convalescent COVID-19. In DNA, the CDR3 is TGTGCCACAAGCGGGGGGGCGAACACCGGGGAGCTGTTTTTT. It encodes CATSGGANTGELFF.